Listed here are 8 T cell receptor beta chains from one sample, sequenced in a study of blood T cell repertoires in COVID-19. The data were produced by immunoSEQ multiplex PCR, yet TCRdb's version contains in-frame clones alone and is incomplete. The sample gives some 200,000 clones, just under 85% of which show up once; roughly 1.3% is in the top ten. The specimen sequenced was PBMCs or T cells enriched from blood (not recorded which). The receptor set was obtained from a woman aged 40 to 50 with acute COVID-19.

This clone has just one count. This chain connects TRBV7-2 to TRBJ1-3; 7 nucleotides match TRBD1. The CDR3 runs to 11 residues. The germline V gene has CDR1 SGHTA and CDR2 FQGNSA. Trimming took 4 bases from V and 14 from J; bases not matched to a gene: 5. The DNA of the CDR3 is TGTGCCAGCAGCTCCGGGACAGTATTATATTTT. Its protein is CASSSGTVLYF.

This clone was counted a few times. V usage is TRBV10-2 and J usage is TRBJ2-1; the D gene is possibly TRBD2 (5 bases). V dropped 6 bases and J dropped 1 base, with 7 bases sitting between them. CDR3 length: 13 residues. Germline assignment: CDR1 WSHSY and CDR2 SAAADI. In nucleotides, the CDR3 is TGCGCCAGCAGATGGACTTCCTACAATGAGCAGTTCTTC. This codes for CASRWTSYNEQFF.

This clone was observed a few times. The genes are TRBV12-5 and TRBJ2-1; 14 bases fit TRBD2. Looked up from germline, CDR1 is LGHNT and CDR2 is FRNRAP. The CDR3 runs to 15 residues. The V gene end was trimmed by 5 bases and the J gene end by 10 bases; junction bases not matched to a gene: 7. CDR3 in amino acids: CASGQGLAGGWEQFF. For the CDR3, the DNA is TGTGCTAGTGGTCAAGGACTAGCGGGAGGTTGGGAGCAGTTCTTC.

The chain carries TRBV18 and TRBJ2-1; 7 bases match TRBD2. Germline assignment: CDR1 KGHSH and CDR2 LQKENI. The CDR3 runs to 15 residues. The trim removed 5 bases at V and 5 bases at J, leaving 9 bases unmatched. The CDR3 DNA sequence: TGTGCCAGCTCATCCCCTGGGGGGGGTGACAATGAGCAGTTCTTC. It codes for CASSSPGGGDNEQFF. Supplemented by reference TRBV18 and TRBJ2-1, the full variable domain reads NAGVMQNPRHLVRRRGQEARLRCSPMKGHSHVYWYRQLPEEGLKFMVYLQKENIIDESGMPKERFSAEFPKEGPSILRIQQVVRGDSAAYFCASSSPGGGDNEQFFGPGTRLTVL.

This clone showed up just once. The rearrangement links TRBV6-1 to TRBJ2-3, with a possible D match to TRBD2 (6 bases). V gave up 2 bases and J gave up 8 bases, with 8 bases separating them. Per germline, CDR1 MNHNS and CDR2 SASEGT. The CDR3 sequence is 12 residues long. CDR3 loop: CASSEKGGTQYF. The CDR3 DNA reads TGTGCCAGCAGTGAAAAGGGAGGTACGCAGTATTTT.

CDR3 sequence: CASSSRQERAFF. CDR3 bases: TGTGCCAGCAGTTCCCGACAGGAGAGAGCTTTCTTT. The V call is TRBV6-9, the J call TRBJ1-1, with D possibly TRBD1 on 6 matching bases. The V end lost 4 bases, the J end lost 10 bases, and 13 bases lay between the germline ends. The length of the CDR3 is 12 residues. CDR1 is MNHGY, CDR2 SVAAGI, per germline.

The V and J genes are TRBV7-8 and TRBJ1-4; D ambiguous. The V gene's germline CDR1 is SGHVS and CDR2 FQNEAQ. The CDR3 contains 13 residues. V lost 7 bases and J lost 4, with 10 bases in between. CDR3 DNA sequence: TGTGCCAGCAAGGACGGGGTTAATGAAAAACTGTTTTTT. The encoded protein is CASKDGVNEKLFF.

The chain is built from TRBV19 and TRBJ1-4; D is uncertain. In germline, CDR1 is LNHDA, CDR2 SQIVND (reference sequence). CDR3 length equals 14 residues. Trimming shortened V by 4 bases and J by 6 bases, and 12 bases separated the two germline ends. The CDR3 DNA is TGTGCCAGTAGTACCTTCCTGAGGGATGAAAAACTGTTTTTT. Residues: CASSTFLRDEKLFF.